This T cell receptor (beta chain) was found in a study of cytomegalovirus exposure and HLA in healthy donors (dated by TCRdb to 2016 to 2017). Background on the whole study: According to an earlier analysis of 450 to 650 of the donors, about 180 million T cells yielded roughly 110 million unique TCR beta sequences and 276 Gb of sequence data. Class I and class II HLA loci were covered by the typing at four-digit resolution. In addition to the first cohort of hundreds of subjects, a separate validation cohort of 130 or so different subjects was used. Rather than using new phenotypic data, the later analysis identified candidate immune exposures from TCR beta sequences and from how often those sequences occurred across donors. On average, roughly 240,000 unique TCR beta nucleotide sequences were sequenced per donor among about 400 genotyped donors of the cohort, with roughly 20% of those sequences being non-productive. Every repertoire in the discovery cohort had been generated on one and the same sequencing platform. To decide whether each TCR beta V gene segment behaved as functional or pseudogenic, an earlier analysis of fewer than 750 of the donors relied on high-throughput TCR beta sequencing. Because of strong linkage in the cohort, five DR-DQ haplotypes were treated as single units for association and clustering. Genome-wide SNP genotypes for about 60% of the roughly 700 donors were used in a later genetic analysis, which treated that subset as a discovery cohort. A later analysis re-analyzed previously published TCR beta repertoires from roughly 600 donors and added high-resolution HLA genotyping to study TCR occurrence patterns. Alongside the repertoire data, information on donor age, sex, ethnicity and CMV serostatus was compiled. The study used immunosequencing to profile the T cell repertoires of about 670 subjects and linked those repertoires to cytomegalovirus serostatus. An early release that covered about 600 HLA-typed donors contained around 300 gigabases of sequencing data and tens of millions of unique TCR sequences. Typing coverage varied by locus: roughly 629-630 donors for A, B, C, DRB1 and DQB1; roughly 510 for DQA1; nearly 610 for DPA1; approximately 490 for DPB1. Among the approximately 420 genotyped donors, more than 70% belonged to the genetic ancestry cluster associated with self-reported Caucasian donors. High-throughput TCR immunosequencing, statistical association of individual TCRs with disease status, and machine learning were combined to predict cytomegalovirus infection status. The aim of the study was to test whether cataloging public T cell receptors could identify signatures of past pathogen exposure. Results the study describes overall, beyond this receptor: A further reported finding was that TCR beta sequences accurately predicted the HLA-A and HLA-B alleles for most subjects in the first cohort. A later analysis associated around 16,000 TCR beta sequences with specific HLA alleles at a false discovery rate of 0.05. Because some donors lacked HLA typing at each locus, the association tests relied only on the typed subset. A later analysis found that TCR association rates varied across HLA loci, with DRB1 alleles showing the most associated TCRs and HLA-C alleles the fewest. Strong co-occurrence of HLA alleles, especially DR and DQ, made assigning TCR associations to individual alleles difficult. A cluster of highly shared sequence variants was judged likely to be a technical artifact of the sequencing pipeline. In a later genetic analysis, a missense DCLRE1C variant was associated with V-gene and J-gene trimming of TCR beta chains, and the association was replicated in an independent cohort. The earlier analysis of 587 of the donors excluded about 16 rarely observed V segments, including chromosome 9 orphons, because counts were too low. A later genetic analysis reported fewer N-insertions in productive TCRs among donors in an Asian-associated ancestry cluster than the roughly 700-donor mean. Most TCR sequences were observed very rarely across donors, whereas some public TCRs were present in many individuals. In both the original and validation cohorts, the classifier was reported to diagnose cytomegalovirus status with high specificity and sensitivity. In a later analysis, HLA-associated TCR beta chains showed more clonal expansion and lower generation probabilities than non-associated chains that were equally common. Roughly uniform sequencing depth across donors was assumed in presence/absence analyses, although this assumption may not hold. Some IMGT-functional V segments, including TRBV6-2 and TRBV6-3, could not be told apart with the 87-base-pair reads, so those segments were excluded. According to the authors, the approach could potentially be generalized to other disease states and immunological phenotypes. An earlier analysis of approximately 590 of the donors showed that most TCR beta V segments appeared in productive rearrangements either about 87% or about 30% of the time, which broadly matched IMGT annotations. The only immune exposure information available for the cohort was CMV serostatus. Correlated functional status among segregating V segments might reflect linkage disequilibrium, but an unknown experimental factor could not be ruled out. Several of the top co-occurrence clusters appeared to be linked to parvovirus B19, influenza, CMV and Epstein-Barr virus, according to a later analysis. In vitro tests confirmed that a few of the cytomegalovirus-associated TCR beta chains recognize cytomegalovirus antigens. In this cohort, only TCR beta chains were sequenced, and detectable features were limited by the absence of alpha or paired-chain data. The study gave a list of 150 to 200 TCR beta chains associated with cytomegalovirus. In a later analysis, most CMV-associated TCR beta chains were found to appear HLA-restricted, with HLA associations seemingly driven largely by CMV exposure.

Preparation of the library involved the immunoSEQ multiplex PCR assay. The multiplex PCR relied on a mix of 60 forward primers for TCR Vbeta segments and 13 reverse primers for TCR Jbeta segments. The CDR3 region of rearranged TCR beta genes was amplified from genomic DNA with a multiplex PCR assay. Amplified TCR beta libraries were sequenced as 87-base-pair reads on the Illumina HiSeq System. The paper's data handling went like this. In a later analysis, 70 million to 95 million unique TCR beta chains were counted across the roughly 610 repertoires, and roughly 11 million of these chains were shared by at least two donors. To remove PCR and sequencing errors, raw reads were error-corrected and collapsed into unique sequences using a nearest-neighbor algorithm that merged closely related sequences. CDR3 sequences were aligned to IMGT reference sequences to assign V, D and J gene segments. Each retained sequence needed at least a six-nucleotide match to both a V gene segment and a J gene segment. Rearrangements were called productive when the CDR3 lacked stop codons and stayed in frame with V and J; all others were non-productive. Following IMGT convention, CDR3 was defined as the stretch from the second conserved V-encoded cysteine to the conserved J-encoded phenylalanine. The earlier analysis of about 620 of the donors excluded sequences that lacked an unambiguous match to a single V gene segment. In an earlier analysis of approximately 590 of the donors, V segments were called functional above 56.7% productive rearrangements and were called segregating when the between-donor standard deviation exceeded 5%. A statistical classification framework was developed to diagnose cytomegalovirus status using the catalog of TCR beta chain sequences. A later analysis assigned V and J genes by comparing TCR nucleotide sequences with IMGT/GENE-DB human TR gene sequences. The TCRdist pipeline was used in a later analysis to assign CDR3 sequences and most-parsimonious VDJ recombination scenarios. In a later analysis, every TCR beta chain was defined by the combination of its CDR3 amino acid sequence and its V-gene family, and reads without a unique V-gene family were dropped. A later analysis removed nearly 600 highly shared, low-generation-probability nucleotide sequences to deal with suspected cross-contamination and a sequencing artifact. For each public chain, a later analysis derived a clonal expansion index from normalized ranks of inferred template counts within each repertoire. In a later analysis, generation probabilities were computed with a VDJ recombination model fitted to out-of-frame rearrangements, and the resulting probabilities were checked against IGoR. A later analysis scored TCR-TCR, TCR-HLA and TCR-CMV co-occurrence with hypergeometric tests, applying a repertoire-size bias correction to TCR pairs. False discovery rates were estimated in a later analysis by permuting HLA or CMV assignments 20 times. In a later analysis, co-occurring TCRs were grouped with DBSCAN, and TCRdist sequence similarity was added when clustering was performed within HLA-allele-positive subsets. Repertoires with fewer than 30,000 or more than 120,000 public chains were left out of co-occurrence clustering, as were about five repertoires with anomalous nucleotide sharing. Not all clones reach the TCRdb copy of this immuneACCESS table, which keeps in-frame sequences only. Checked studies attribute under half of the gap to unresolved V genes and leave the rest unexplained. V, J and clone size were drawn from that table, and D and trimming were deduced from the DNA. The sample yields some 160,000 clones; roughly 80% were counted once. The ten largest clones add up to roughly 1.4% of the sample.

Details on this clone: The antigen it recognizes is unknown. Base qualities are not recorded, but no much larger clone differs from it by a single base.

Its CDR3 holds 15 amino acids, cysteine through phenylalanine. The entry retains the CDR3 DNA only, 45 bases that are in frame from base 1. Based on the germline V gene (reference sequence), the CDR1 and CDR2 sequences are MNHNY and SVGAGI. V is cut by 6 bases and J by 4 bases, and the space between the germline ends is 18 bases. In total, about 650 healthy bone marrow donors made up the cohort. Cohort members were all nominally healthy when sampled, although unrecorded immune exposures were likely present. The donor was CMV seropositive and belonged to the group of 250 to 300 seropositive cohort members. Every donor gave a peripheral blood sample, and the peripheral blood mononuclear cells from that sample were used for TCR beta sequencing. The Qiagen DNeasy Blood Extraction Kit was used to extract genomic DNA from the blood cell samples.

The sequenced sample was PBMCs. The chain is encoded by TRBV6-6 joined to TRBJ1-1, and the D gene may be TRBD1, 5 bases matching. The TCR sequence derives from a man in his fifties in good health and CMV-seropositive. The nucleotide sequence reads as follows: TGTGCCAGCAGCAACCGGGACGGGGGGTTCACTGAAGCTTTCTTT. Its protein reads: CASSNRDGGFTEAFF.